A single sample is the source of the 4 T cell receptor beta chains below, sequenced in a study of T cells in Graves' hyperthyroidism and ophthalmopathy. RNA transcripts yielded amplified TCR beta CDR3 regions. HTBI primers were used for first-round RT-PCR of the TCR CDR3. TCRdb re-derived calls from the multiplex PCR reads in MiXCR, one entry per CDR3 protein. Altogether around 520,000 distinct CDR3 sequences are present, around an eighth being singletons, with the ten largest covering about 17%. The sample taken for sequencing was blood. These receptors were collected from a woman aged 18-29 years with Graves' hyperthyroidism.

This clonotype turned up a few times. This chain joins TRBV27 and TRBJ1-3, with no clear D. Per germline, CDR1 MNHEY and CDR2 SMNVEV (reference sequence). Trimming pared 2 bases from V and 0 bases from J, leaving 11 bases between. The CDR3 runs to 16 residues. CDR3 amino acids: CASSLSDPLSGNTIYF. The DNA for the CDR3 is TGTGCCAGCAGTTTAAGCGACCCTCTCTCTGGAAACACCATATATTTT.

This clonotype was counted at least ten times. The CDR3 spells CASSPGLAGSYNEQFF. The CDR3 DNA follows: TGTGCCAGCAGCCCGGGACTAGCGGGTTCCTACAATGAGCAGTTCTTC. The V call is TRBV7-6, the J call TRBJ2-1; 12 positions agree with TRBD2. The J segment lost 1 base and the V segment lost 5 bases, leaving 3 bases of the junction unmatched. The CDR3 covers 16 residues. Germline CDR1 and CDR2: SGHVS and FNYEAQ. The complete variable domain, with remaining parts taken from reference TRBV7-6 and TRBJ2-1, reads GAGVSQSPRYKVTKRGQDVALRCDPISGHVSLYWYRQALGQGPEFLTYFNYEAQQDKSGLPNDRFSAERPEGSISTLTIQRTEQRDSAMYRCASSPGLAGSYNEQFFGPGTRLTVL.

This clonotype appeared a few times. The chain recombines TRBV20-1 with TRBJ2-1; D may be TRBD2 (5 bases). The CDR3 is made up of 14 amino acids. V gave up 3 bases and J gave up 6 bases, with 15 bases separating them. CDR1 and CDR2 from the germline V gene are DFQATT and SNEGSKA (reference sequence). The CDR3 protein is CSASKRTTSNEQFF. In DNA, the CDR3 is TGCAGTGCTAGTAAGCGGACCACTTCCAATGAGCAGTTCTTC.

This clonotype showed up just a few times. The gene calls are TRBV2 and TRBJ1-6, with D possibly being TRBD1 (6 bases). Germline assignment: CDR1 SNHLY and CDR2 FYNNEI. Trimming removed 3 bases from V and 2 bases from J, with 14 bases in between. This CDR3 region has 17 residues. CDR3 region: CASSESTGNTYNSPLHF. The CDR3 bases are TGTGCCAGCAGTGAGAGCACAGGGAACACCTATAATTCACCCCTCCACTTT.